The entry below describes one TCR beta chain. Repertoires were generated with immunoSEQ multiplex PCR, while TCRdb's copy carries only in-frame clones and drops some. The data show about 49,000 clones, about 90% seen once. The entry originates in a study of technical replicates of blood from a few donors. The germline V gene encodes CDR1 SGHTA and CDR2 FQGNSA. The V and J ends lost 4 bases and 6 bases, in that order; junction bases with no gene match: 4. The CDR3 is 15 residues long. V gene TRBV7-2 combines with J gene TRBJ1-6; 9 bases are shared with TRBD1. The sequence was collected from a human donor in good health. Some clones in this sample may be carry-over from other donors' samples. Material for sequencing was PBMCs. In DNA form, the CDR3 reads TGTGCCAGCAGCTCCGGACAGGGGCCTAATTCACCCCTCCACTTT. Amino acids: CASSSGQGPNSPLHF. The variable domain in full, completed from reference TRBV7-2 and TRBJ1-6, reads GAGVSQSPSNKVTEKGKDVELRCDPISGHTALYWYRQSLGQGLEFLIYFQGNSAPDKSGLPSDRFSAERTGGSVSTLTIQRTQQEDSAVYLCASSSGQGPNSPLHFGNGTRLTVT.